A single sample gave rise to the 6 T cell receptor beta chains below, sequenced in a study of T cell changes during pregnancy in multiple sclerosis. Only in-frame clones appear in the TCRdb table, and some are missing; sequencing was by immunoSEQ multiplex PCR. The sample holds approximately 65,000 clones, 85% to 95% seen once. The sequencing here drew on CD8+ T cells from peripheral blood mononuclear cells, taken in the third trimester of pregnancy. All receptors derive from a female donor in good health, enrolled as a control in a pregnancy study.

The V and J genes are TRBV6-6 and TRBJ1-2, with 7 positions matching TRBD1. J was trimmed by 9 bases and V by 6 bases; bases with no gene match: 13. CDR1 is MNHNY, CDR2 SVGAGI, per germline (reference sequence). This CDR3 contains 14 residues. The CDR3, as DNA: TGTGCCAGCAGGTCCGACAGGGAGGTAGGGCGCTACACCTTC. Amino acid sequence: CASRSDREVGRYTF.

The chain couples TRBV13 to TRBJ2-7, with 10 nucleotides matching TRBD1. V shed 5 bases, J shed 5 bases, and the junction held 9 bases outside the gene matches. The CDR3 contains 15 residues. Per the germline V gene, CDR1 is PRHDT and CDR2 is FYEKMQ (reference sequence). CDR3 DNA: TGTGCCAGCAGCGCTGGGACAGGGGTCGGGGACGAGCAGTACTTC. As protein: CASSAGTGVGDEQYF.

The chain joins TRBV5-5 to TRBJ2-3; weak D call: TRBD1 (6 bases). From germline, CDR1 is SGHKS and CDR2 YYEKEE (reference sequence). The length of the CDR3 is 16 residues. Trimming took 0 bases from V and 5 from J, leaving 16 bases between them. CDR3 nucleotides: TGTGCCAGCAGCTTGGTACAGGGAATGTATATAGATACGCAGTATTTT. As protein: CASSLVQGMYIDTQYF.

The chain has TRBV6-7 and TRBJ2-7; the D gene is possibly TRBD1 (5 bases). TRBV6-7 is identified as an open reading frame with a role that is uncertain. The CDR3 consists of 15 residues. Trimming shortened V by 6 bases and J by 4 bases, and 19 bases separated the two germline ends. CDR3 loop: CASRDGQGGRYEQYF. As DNA, the CDR3 is TGTGCCAGCAGGGACGGGCAGGGCGGTCGGTACGAGCAGTACTTC.

This clone was counted a few times. This chain connects TRBV29-1 to TRBJ1-1; the D gene is possibly TRBD1 (6 bases). Per the germline V gene, CDR1 is SQVTM and CDR2 is ANQGSEA. V was trimmed by 4 bases and J by 6 bases, leaving 12 bases between them. The length of the CDR3 is 12 residues. The CDR3 here is CSVVTGWPEAFF. The CDR3 DNA reads as TGCAGCGTTGTAACAGGGTGGCCTGAAGCTTTCTTT.

The chain has TRBV29-1 and TRBJ2-1, with D possibly matching TRBD2 (7 bases). V was clipped by 7 bases and J by 4 bases, with 17 bases between them. Germline V gives CDR1 SQVTM, CDR2 ANQGSEA. The CDR3 consists of 14 residues. CDR3 region: CSAQGRGRYNEQFF. CDR3 nucleotides: TGCAGCGCCCAAGGGCGGGGGCGATACAATGAGCAGTTCTTC.